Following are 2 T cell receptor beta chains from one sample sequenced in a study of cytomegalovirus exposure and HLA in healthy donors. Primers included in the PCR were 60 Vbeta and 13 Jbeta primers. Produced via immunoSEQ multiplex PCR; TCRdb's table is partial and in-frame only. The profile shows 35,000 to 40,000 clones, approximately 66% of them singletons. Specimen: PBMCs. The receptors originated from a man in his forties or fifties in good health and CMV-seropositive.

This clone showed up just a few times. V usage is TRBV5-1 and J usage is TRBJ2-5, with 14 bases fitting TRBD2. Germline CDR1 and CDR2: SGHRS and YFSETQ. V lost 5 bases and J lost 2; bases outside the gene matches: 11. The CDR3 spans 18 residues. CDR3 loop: CASSLTGTSGGRQETQYF. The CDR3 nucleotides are TGCGCCAGCAGTCTTACGGGGACTAGCGGGGGCCGGCAAGAGACCCAGTACTTC.

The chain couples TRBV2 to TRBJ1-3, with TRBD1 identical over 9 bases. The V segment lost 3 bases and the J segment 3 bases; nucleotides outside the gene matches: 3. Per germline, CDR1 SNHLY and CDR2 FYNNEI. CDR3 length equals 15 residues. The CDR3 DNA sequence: TGTGCCAGCAGTGAGGGACAGGGAATTGGAAACACCATATATTTT. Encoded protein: CASSEGQGIGNTIYF.